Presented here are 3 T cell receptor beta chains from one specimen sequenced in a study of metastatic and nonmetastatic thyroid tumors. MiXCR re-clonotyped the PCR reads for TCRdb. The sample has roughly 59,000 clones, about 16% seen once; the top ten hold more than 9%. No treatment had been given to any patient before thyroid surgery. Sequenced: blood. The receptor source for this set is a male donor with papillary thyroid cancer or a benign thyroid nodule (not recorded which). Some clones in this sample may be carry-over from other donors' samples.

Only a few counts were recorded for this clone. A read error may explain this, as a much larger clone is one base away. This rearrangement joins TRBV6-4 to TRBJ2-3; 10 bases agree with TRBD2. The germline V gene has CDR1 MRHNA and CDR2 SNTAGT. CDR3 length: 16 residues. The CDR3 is CASSEESGGATNTQYF. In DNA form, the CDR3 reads TGTGCCAGCAGTGAAGAAAGCGGGGGGGCCACAAATACGCAGTATTTT.

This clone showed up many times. CDR3 bases: TGCAGTGGAGAGGGACTAGACAGTAATGAGCAGTTCTTC. Translation gives CSGEGLDSNEQFF. This chain connects TRBV20-1 to TRBJ2-1, with 8 bases aligning to TRBD2. The CDR3 has 13 residues. Germline V gene sequence: CDR1 DFQATT, CDR2 SNEGSKA (reference sequence). V shed 7 bases, J shed 7 bases, and the junction held 9 bases outside the gene matches.

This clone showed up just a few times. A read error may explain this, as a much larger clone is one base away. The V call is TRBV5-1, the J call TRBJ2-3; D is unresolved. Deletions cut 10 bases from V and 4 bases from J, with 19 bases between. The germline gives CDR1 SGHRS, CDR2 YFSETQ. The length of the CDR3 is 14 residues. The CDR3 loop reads CASTLAVAADTQYF. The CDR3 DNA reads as TGCGCCTCAACTTTGGCGGTGGCCGCAGATACGCAGTATTTT.